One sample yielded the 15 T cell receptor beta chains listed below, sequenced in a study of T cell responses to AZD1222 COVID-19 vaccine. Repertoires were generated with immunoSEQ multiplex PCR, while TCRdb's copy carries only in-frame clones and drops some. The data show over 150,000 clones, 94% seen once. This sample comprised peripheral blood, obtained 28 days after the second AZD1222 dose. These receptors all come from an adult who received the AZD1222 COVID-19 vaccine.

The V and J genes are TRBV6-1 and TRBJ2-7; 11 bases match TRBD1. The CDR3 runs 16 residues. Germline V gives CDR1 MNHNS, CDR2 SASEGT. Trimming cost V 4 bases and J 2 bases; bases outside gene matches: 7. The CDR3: CASSGRGQGVTYEQYF. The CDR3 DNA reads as TGTGCCAGCAGTGGGAGGGGACAGGGGGTGACCTACGAGCAGTACTTC.

CDR3 sequence reads: CASSQDRGFTEAFF. The DNA of the CDR3 is TGTGCCAGCAGCCAAGATCGGGGTTTCACTGAAGCTTTCTTT. The chain has TRBV3-1 (or the pseudogene TRBV3-2) and TRBJ1-1; D not resolved. The V gene lost 0 bases and the J gene lost 4 bases, with 9 bases spanning the gap. The V gene's germline CDR1 is LGHDT and CDR2 YNNKEL (reference sequence). CDR3 length equals 14 residues.

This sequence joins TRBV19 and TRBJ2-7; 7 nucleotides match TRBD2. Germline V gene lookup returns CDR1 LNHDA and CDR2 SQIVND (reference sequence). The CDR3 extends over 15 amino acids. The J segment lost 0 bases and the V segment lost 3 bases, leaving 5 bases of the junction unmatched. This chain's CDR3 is CASSIRRGSSYEQYF. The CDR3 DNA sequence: TGTGCCAGTAGTATTAGGCGGGGGAGCTCCTACGAGCAGTACTTC.

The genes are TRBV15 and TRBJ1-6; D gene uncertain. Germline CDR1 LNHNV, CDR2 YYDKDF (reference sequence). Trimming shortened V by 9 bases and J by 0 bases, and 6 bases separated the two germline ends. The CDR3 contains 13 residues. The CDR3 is CATSSSYNSPLHF. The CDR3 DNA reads TGTGCCACTTCCAGCTCCTATAATTCACCCCTCCACTTT. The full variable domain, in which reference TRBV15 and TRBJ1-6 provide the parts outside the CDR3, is DAMVIQNPRYQVTQFGKPVTLSCSQTLNHNVMYWYQQKSSQAPKLLFHYYDKDFNNEADTPDNFQSRRPNTSFCFLDIRSPGLGDTAMYLCATSSSYNSPLHFGNGTRLTVT.

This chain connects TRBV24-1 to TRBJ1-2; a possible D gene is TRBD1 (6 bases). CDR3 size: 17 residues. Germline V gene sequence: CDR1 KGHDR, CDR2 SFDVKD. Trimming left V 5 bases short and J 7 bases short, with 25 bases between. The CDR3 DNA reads TGTGCCACCAGTGCTTCCGGGATGGGGGGCCGAAGGGGTGGCTACACCTTC. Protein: CATSASGMGGRRGGYTF.

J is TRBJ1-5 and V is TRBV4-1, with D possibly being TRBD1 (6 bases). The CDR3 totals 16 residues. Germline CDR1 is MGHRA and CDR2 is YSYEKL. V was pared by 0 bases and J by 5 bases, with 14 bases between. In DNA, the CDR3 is TGCGCCAGCAGCCAAGAAGGCAGGGGACCACATCAGCCCCAGCATTTT. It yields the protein CASSQEGRGPHQPQHF.

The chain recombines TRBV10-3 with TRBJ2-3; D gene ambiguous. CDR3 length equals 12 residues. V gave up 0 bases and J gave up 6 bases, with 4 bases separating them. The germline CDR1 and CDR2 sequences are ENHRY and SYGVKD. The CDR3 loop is CAISESSDTQYF. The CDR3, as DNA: TGTGCCATCAGTGAGTCAAGTGATACGCAGTATTTT.

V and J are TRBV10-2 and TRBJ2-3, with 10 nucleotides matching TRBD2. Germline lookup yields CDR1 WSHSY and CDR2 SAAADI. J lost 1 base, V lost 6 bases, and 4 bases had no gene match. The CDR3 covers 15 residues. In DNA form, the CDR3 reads TGCGCCAGCAGGCCCGGGACTAGCGGCACAGATACGCAGTATTTT. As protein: CASRPGTSGTDTQYF.

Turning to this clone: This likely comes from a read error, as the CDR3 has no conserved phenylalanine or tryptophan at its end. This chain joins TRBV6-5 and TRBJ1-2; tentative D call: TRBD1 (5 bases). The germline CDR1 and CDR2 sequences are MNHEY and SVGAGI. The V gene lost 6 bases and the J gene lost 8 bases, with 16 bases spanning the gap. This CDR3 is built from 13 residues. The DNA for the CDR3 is TGTGCCAGCAGCCCCGAGGGGAGAAGGGGCTACACCCTC. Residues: CASSPEGRRGYTL.

CDR3 in DNA: TGTGCCTGGAGTGGGGACAGGGCGATTTACGAGCAGTACTTC. Its protein product is CAWSGDRAIYEQYF. The chain links TRBV30 to TRBJ2-7, with 9 nucleotides matching TRBD1. This CDR3 spans 14 amino acids. Trimming at V came to 1 base and at J to 4 bases, leaving 5 bases not matched to a gene. Germline CDR1 and CDR2: GTSNPN and SVGIG (reference sequence).

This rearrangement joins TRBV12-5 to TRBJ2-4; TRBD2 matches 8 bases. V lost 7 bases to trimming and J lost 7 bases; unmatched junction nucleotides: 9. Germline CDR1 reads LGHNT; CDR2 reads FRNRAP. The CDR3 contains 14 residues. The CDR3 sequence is CASATGGEWNIQYF. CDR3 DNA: TGTGCTAGTGCCACGGGGGGGGAGTGGAACATTCAGTACTTC.

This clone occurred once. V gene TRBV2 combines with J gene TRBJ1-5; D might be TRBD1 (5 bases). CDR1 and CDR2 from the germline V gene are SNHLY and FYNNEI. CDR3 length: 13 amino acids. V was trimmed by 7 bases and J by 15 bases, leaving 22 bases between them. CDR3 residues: CASTPLLGGNRHF. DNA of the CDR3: TGTGCCAGCACTCCTCTTCTTGGGGGAAACAGGCATTTT.

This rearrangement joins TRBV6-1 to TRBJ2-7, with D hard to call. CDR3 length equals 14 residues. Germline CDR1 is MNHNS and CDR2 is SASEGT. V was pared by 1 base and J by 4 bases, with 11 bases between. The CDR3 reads CASSEGPETYEQYF. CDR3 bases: TGTGCCAGCAGTGAAGGTCCGGAAACTTACGAGCAGTACTTC.

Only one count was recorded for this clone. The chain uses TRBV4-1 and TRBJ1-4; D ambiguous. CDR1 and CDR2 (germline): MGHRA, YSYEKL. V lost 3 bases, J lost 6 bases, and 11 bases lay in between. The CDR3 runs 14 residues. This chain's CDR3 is CASSHDTGDEKLFF. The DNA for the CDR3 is TGCGCCAGCAGCCATGACACCGGTGATGAAAAACTGTTTTTT.

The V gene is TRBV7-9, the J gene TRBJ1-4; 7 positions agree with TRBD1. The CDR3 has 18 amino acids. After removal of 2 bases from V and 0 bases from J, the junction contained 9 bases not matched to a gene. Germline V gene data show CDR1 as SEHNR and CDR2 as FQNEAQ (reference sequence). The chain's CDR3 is CASSLIRGRMATNEKLFF. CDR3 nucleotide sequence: TGTGCCAGCAGCTTAATAAGGGGGCGAATGGCAACTAATGAAAAACTGTTTTTT. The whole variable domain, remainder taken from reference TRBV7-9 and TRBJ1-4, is DTGVSQNPRHKITKRGQNVTFRCDPISEHNRLYWYRQTLGQGPEFLTYFQNEAQLEKSRLLSDRFSAERPKGSFSTLEIQRTEQGDSAMYLCASSLIRGRMATNEKLFFGSGTQLSVL.